This is a list of T cell receptor beta chains from one sample in a study of STAT3 mutations in large granular lymphocyte leukemia. Some clones are missing from TCRdb's copy, which holds only in-frame ones; the method was immunoSEQ multiplex PCR. The repertoire holds roughly 40,000 clones, with over 75% as singletons. The specimen was PBMCs. Receptors were obtained from a human donor with T large granular lymphocyte leukemia. Some clones in this sample may be carry-over from other donors' samples. Each CDR3 is given with its conserved first and last residue. The D gene is left open where the match is weak.

. TRBJ1-5 TRBV30 CAWSRGVNQPQHF
. TRBJ2-7 TRBV6-6 CASSTGGLPYEQYF
. TRBJ2-6 TRBV7-8 CASSLRPGANVLTF
. TRBJ1-1 TRBV20-1 CSARGNTEAFF
TRBD2 TRBJ2-3 TRBV18 CASSPGLADTQYF
. TRBJ1-1 TRBV4-3 CASSRSAGEGGAFF
TRBD2 TRBJ2-7 TRBV5-4 CASSLERTSGGAPHEQYF
. TRBJ1-2 TRBV19 CASSIAASNYGYTF
. TRBJ1-2 TRBV4-3 CASSQDGRSILSNYGYTF
TRBD1 TRBJ1-5 TRBV7-8 CASSLRGQGGGQPQHF
TRBD1 TRBJ1-5 TRBV7-9 CASSLEKTGRIDQPQHF
. TRBJ2-2 TRBV18 CASSPGAAGRNTGELFF
. TRBJ1-5 TRBV7-8 CASSLAGGAQHF
. TRBJ2-1 TRBV6-6 CASTINLYNEQFF
. TRBJ2-3 TRBV6-6 CASSFTDSTDTQYF
. TRBJ2-3 TRBV27 CASRRVSTDTQYF
. TRBJ1-1 TRBV28 CASSRGQQAFF
TRBD1 TRBJ2-7 TRBV5-6 CASSGDSYEQYF
. TRBJ1-6 TRBV6-5 CASTNNRVNSPLHF
. TRBJ1-4 TRBV6-4 CASSRGGREKLFF
TRBD2 TRBJ2-2 TRBV2 CASTPTSGGSGELFF
. TRBJ2-2 TRBV7-9 CASSSPGSPPGELFF
. TRBJ2-2 TRBV12-5 CASGFWAGLVTGELFF
TRBD1 TRBJ1-2 TRBV15 CATSTETGRRYGYTF
. TRBJ1-1 TRBV12-5 CASGLIGGTEAFF
TRBD1 TRBJ2-3 TRBV23-1 CASSQGTGGGIDTQYF
. TRBJ2-7 TRBV10-3 CAIRDEAVTLYEQYF
. TRBJ2-7 TRBV6-1 CASRVTRDYEQYF
TRBD1 TRBJ1-3 TRBV5-1 CASSQGQRSGNTIYF
. TRBJ1-2 TRBV6-6 CASSYDGIYGYTF
TRBD1 TRBJ1-6 TRBV25-1 CASSIQGYNSPLHF
. TRBJ1-4 TRBV4-3 CASSQAAGEKLFF
. TRBJ2-3 TRBV5-1 CASSLGLVGSVGDTQYF
. TRBJ1-2 TRBV7-9 CASSLSNYGYTF
TRBD1 TRBJ1-6 TRBV5-1 CASSDRGGNSPLHF
. TRBJ2-2 TRBV7-9 CASSSDRYTGELFF
. TRBJ1-2 TRBV2 CASGMGPTFYTF
TRBD1 TRBJ1-1 TRBV6-5 CASSFTGGVGEAFF
. TRBJ1-2 TRBV27 CASSSSRSGYTF
TRBD1 TRBJ2-7 TRBV6-1 CASRELRAGTVTYEQYF
. TRBJ1-6 TRBV18 CASSPDQGLNSPLHF
. TRBJ2-3 TRBV30 CAWRGRGDTQYF
. TRBJ2-6 TRBV27 CASSLAASGANVLTF
. TRBJ2-3 TRBV5-1 CASSSIDRGIGDTQYF
TRBD2 TRBJ2-7 TRBV5-1 CASSGTGLASYEQYF
TRBD2 TRBJ2-5 TRBV7-9 CASSPYPGLEDIETQYF
. TRBJ1-6 TRBV5-1 CASSLAGDVSPLHF
. TRBJ2-2 TRBV7-9 CASSLVELTGELFF
. TRBJ2-7 TRBV11-2 CASSHYPEQYF